This TCR beta chain was obtained from a study of T cell responses to AZD1222 COVID-19 vaccine. Whole-study findings and limits: A mostly white British donor set with more females was recruited, and clonal diversity was possibly underestimated. Spike was spanned by vaccine-associated CD4 TCRs, which were dominant at 160-218 and 743-854.

About this clone: Antigen specificity is unknown.

V shed 7 bases and J 5 bases; nucleotides not matched to a gene: 12. CDR3 length: 16 residues. Germline loops: CDR1 SQVTM, CDR2 ANQGSEA. Sequencing was performed with immunoSEQ multiplex PCR; in TCRdb, only in-frame clones are kept and a portion is missing. The data show roughly 100,000 clones, approximately 88% seen once. The clonotype comes from an adult in good health. The sample here was peripheral blood, taken on day 0 of AZD1222 vaccination. The chain is built from TRBV29-1 and TRBJ2-1; 12 bases fit TRBD1. This CDR3 is CSASRDRGRVDNEQFF. The CDR3 nucleotides are TGCAGCGCATCCCGGGACAGGGGGCGAGTGGACAATGAGCAGTTCTTC.